This section outlines one T cell receptor (beta chain) sequence together with its context. TCRdb's table, derived via immunoSEQ multiplex PCR, lists solely in-frame clones and lacks some. The sample lists under 90,000 clones, 92% occurring once. Germline V gene sequence: CDR1 SGHAT, CDR2 FQNNGV. This CDR3 comprises 14 residues. The ends were cut back, 0 bases at V and 3 bases at J, with 8 bases in the middle. This entry comes from a study of T cell changes during pregnancy in multiple sclerosis. The chain has TRBV11-2 and TRBJ1-2; possible D gene TRBD1, 6 bases. The sequence was obtained from a female donor in good health, enrolled as a control in a pregnancy study. Source: peripheral blood, taken in the second trimester of pregnancy. The CDR3 spells CASSLDTGYYGYTF. The CDR3 DNA sequence: TGTGCCAGCAGCTTAGATACAGGGTACTATGGCTACACCTTC.